Presented here are 32 T cell receptor beta chains from one specimen sequenced in a study of blood T cell repertoires in COVID-19. Sequencing was performed with immunoSEQ multiplex PCR; in TCRdb, only in-frame clones are kept and a portion is missing. The sample comprises roughly 59,000 clones, 70% to 80% of which are singletons, and roughly an eighth rests with the top ten. The sample consisted of peripheral blood. The receptor source for this set is an elderly man with acute or convalescent COVID-19.

In DNA, the CDR3 is TGTGCCAGCAGCCGACGGACAGGGACAGGAAACACCATATATTTT. Translating gives CASSRRTGTGNTIYF. The V and J genes are TRBV5-8 and TRBJ1-3; TRBD1 aligns across 8 bases. Germline CDR1 reads SGHTS; CDR2 reads YDEGEE. J gave up 4 bases and V 4 bases, and 7 bases lay outside the gene matches. The CDR3 is 15 residues long.

The rearrangement uses TRBV18 and TRBJ2-3; a possible D gene is TRBD2 (5 bases). Germline V lookup: CDR1 KGHSH, CDR2 LQKENI. V was trimmed by 2 bases and J by 1 base, leaving 10 bases between them. The CDR3 is 15 residues long. The CDR3 reads CASSPGSTGTDTQYF. The DNA of the CDR3 is TGTGCCAGCTCACCAGGGAGCACGGGCACAGATACGCAGTATTTT.

This chain connects TRBV19 to TRBJ1-4; 11 bases are a match to TRBD1. The CDR3 contains 15 residues. The V gene end was trimmed by 3 bases and the J gene end by 7 bases; junction bases not matched to a gene: 4. CDR1 LNHDA and CDR2 SQIVND come from the germline V gene (reference sequence). CDR3 bases: TGTGCCAGTAGTATCTCCGGGACAGGGGGTGAAAAACTGTTTTTT. It is translated as CASSISGTGGEKLFF.

The DNA for the CDR3 is TGTGCCAGCAGCTTAGTGGGCGGGGGGGCGAACACTGAAGCTTTCTTT. Translated, it gives CASSLVGGGANTEAFF. This chain uses TRBV7-9 with TRBJ1-1; D is perhaps TRBD1 (6 bases). V was cut by 1 base and J by 1 base, with 13 bases left in between. In germline, CDR1 is SEHNR, CDR2 FQNEAQ (reference sequence). The CDR3 has 16 residues.

V and J are TRBV5-4 and TRBJ1-2; 7 bases agree with TRBD1. With V trimmed by 3 bases and J by 3 bases, 5 bases remained unmatched. Germline values: CDR1 SGHNT, CDR2 YYREEE (reference sequence). The CDR3 length is 14 residues. CDR3 sequence (DNA): TGTGCCAGCAGCTCGACAGGGATGGACTATGGCTACACCTTC. This sequence encodes CASSSTGMDYGYTF.

The V gene is TRBV11-3, the J gene TRBJ2-1; 9 bases match TRBD1. With 4 bases clipped from V and 2 bases from J, the junction kept 6 bases outside the gene matches. The CDR3 is made up of 16 amino acids. Germline lookup yields CDR1 SGHNT and CDR2 YENEEA. The CDR3 spells CASSSRDREPYNEQFF. The DNA for the CDR3 is TGTGCCAGCAGCTCCCGGGACAGGGAACCCTACAATGAGCAGTTCTTC. Variable domain in full (rest from reference TRBV11-3 and TRBJ2-1): EAGVVQSPRYKIIEKKQPVAFWCNPISGHNTLYWYLQNLGQGPELLIRYENEEAVDDSQLPKDRFSAERLKGVDSTLKIQPAELGDSAVYLCASSSRDREPYNEQFFGPGTRLTVL.

The genes are TRBV11-3 and TRBJ1-3; D remains unclear. Germline values: CDR1 SGHNT, CDR2 YENEEA. This CDR3 has 15 amino acids. Between the trimmed V and J ends, which lost 1 base and 0 bases, there was a span of 7 bases. CDR3 bases: TGTGCCAGCAGCTTAGCGGGAAACTCTGGAAACACCATATATTTT. It specifies CASSLAGNSGNTIYF.

The CDR3 DNA reads TGTGCCAGCAGTCCGAGCGGGACGGACACAGATACGCAGTATTTT. This sequence encodes CASSPSGTDTDTQYF. This rearrangement joins TRBV2 to TRBJ2-3; 7 bases map to TRBD2. This CDR3 comprises 15 residues. With 5 bases clipped from V and 2 bases from J, the junction kept 7 bases outside the gene matches. Germline V gene data show CDR1 as SNHLY and CDR2 as FYNNEI.

V and J are TRBV10-3 and TRBJ2-7, with D unresolved. Germline CDR1 reads ENHRY; CDR2 reads SYGVKD. The V end lost 3 bases, the J end lost 4 bases, and 7 bases lay between the germline ends. The CDR3 contains 12 residues. CDR3 sequence reads: CAISDRFYEQYF. CDR3 in DNA: TGTGCCATCAGTGACAGGTTTTACGAGCAGTACTTC.

This clone was seen more than once but under ten times. This chain links TRBV6-5 with TRBJ1-5; 7 nucleotides agree with TRBD1. V trimming: 10 bases; J trimming: 2 bases; junction bases outside the gene matches: 11. Germline CDR1 reads MNHEY; CDR2 reads SVGAGI. This CDR3 has 15 residues. The CDR3 is CATLTGKLGNQPQHF. The CDR3 DNA sequence: TGTGCCACCCTGACAGGGAAGTTGGGCAATCAGCCCCAGCATTTT.

Points on this clone: Other DNA sequences of this sample code for an identical CDR3. CDR3 sequence: CASSPQGGNQPQHF. The CDR3 DNA sequence: TGTGCCAGCTCACCTCAGGGCGGCAATCAGCCCCAGCATTTT. The chain joins TRBV18 to TRBJ1-5, with TRBD1 as a possible D gene (5 bases). Germline loops: CDR1 KGHSH, CDR2 LQKENI. The CDR3 length is 14 residues. V was pared by 3 bases and J by 2 bases, with 8 bases between.

The chain uses TRBV19 and TRBJ1-1; 7 nucleotides line up with TRBD1. The CDR3 loop spans 14 amino acids. Looked up from germline, CDR1 is LNHDA and CDR2 is SQIVND (reference sequence). The trim removed 5 bases at V and 7 bases at J, leaving 10 bases unmatched. The CDR3 DNA follows: TGTGCCAGTAGTTCCGGGACAGCTGGATTTGAAGCTTTCTTT. Residues: CASSSGTAGFEAFF.

This clone was counted a few times. The V and J genes are TRBV6-1 and TRBJ1-2; D is possibly TRBD1 (5 bases). V lost 1 base and J lost 2, with 11 bases in between. CDR3 length: 15 amino acids. Per the germline V gene, CDR1 is MNHNS and CDR2 is SASEGT. DNA for the CDR3: TGTGCCAGCAGTGAAGTCACAGGCACCAACTATGGCTACACCTTC. This codes for CASSEVTGTNYGYTF.

The rearrangement uses TRBV28 and TRBJ1-3; maybe TRBD1 (6 bases). CDR1 MDHEN and CDR2 SYDVKM come from the germline V gene. CDR3 size: 16 residues. Trimming stripped 6 bases from V and 0 bases from J, with 15 bases between. The CDR3 here is CASSLGRGSSGNTIYF. The DNA for the CDR3 is TGTGCCAGCAGCCTTGGGAGGGGGAGCTCTGGAAACACCATATATTTT.

The chain has TRBV9 and TRBJ2-7; 10 bases are shared with TRBD1. Germline V gives CDR1 SGDLS, CDR2 YYNGEE. This CDR3 region has 16 residues. Trimming cost V 4 bases and J 2 bases; bases outside gene matches: 9. The CDR3 sequence is CASSPQGGTGAYEQYF. For the CDR3, the DNA is TGTGCCAGCAGCCCCCAGGGGGGGACAGGGGCCTACGAGCAGTACTTC.

The DNA of the CDR3 is TGTGCCAGCAGTCGCGGGGGGGCCGGGACAGATACGCAGTATTTT. Translating it yields CASSRGGAGTDTQYF. The chain combines TRBV6-5 with TRBJ2-3, with 9 nucleotides matching TRBD2. The CDR3 is 15 amino acids. Germline CDR1 and CDR2: MNHEY and SVGAGI. After removal of 5 bases from V and 3 bases from J, the junction contained 6 bases not matched to a gene.

The chain couples TRBV28 to TRBJ2-7; D may be TRBD1 (6 bases). This CDR3 has 14 residues. V was shortened by 6 bases and J by 1 base, with 13 bases between the two germline ends. CDR1 and CDR2 from the germline V gene are MDHEN and SYDVKM. In DNA, the CDR3 is TGTGCCAGCAGGGGGACACAAACTTCCTACGAGCAGTACTTC. This translates into CASRGTQTSYEQYF.

This clone was detected only a few times. The V and J genes are TRBV10-3 and TRBJ2-5, with 8 bases lining up with TRBD2. Germline trimming cut 6 bases from V and 4 bases from J; bases unmatched to any gene: 10. Looked up from germline, CDR1 is ENHRY and CDR2 is SYGVKD. The CDR3 consists of 15 residues. The CDR3 coding sequence is TGTGCCATCAGGCCAGCGGGGGCGGATGTAGAGACCCAGTACTTC. Protein sequence: CAIRPAGADVETQYF.

CDR3 nucleotide sequence: TGTGCCAGCAGCTTAAGAGCAGGGGACAATGAGCAGTTCTTC. Encoded protein: CASSLRAGDNEQFF. This chain uses TRBV11-2 with TRBJ2-1; a possible D gene is TRBD1 (6 bases). V shed 2 bases and J shed 5 bases, with 10 bases lying between them. From germline, CDR1 is SGHAT and CDR2 FQNNGV. The CDR3 runs 14 residues.

The chain uses TRBV27 and TRBJ2-7, with D possibly being TRBD2 (6 bases). The CDR3 is 13 residues long. Germline CDR1 and CDR2: MNHEY and SMNVEV (reference sequence). The ends were cut back, 3 bases at V and 5 bases at J, with 11 bases in the middle. The CDR3 coding sequence is TGTGCCAGCAGTTTCCGGAGGGAGAACGAGCAGTACTTC. Amino acids: CASSFRRENEQYF.

This clone was observed a few times. The chain uses TRBV7-2 and TRBJ1-2, with a tentative D call TRBD1 (6 bases). Germline CDR1 is SGHTA and CDR2 is FQGNSA. Deletions cut 1 base from V and 5 bases from J, with 11 bases between. The CDR3 has 14 residues. For the CDR3, the DNA is TGTGCCAGCAGCTTAGTAGCAGGGGAATATGGCTACACCTTC. Translation: CASSLVAGEYGYTF. Supplemented by reference TRBV7-2 and TRBJ1-2, the full variable domain reads GAGVSQSPSNKVTEKGKDVELRCDPISGHTALYWYRQSLGQGLEFLIYFQGNSAPDKSGLPSDRFSAERTGGSVSTLTIQRTQQEDSAVYLCASSLVAGEYGYTFGSGTRLTVV.

This chain connects TRBV28 to TRBJ1-1; D gene unclear. V gave up 5 bases and J gave up 7 bases, with 17 bases separating them. The CDR3 consists of 14 residues. Per germline, CDR1 MDHEN and CDR2 SYDVKM. The CDR3 nucleotides read TGTGCCAGCAGTGCCTCGAGGGTAGGGAATGAAGCTTTCTTT. Residues: CASSASRVGNEAFF.

The chain uses TRBV7-9 and TRBJ1-1; D is undetermined. V lost 1 base and J lost 0, with 12 bases in between. Germline lookup yields CDR1 SEHNR and CDR2 FQNEAQ (reference sequence). The CDR3 is 16 residues long. CDR3 protein: CASSLDVGQVNTEAFF. The CDR3 nucleotides are TGTGCCAGCAGCTTAGATGTGGGTCAGGTGAACACTGAAGCTTTCTTT.

The chain carries TRBV6-1 and TRBJ1-4, with D possibly matching TRBD1 (5 bases). Germline lookup yields CDR1 MNHNS and CDR2 SASEGT. This CDR3 contains 13 residues. V shed 3 bases and J shed 8 bases, with 10 bases lying between them. DNA of the CDR3: TGTGCCAGCAGTGATTCAGGGAACGAAAAACTGTTTTTT. This translates into CASSDSGNEKLFF.

The rearrangement uses TRBV18 and TRBJ1-1, with 10 bases matching TRBD1. CDR1 is KGHSH and CDR2 is LQKENI in the germline V gene. V shed 3 bases, J shed 5 bases, and the junction held 12 bases outside the gene matches. The CDR3 runs 17 residues. The CDR3 spells CASSPSRTGGFGTEAFF. In DNA form, the CDR3 reads TGTGCCAGCTCACCTTCTAGGACAGGGGGGTTTGGGACTGAAGCTTTCTTT.

This chain uses TRBV18 with TRBJ2-5, with TRBD1 matching over 7 bases. Germline lookup yields CDR1 KGHSH and CDR2 LQKENI. J gave up 10 bases and V 3 bases, and 14 bases lay outside the gene matches. The CDR3 runs 15 residues. In DNA, the CDR3 is TGTGCCAGCTCACCCATACAGGGGACGGGACAAGACCAGTACTTC. This codes for CASSPIQGTGQDQYF.

The chain combines TRBV7-2 with TRBJ2-5, with 12 positions matching TRBD2. The CDR3 contains 16 residues. The germline CDR1 and CDR2 sequences are SGHTA and FQGNSA. The J segment lost 7 bases and the V segment lost 3 bases, leaving 9 bases of the junction unmatched. The DNA for the CDR3 is TGTGCCAGCAGCTTGGCGCTAGCGGGAGGGTTGGGGACCCAGTACTTC. It specifies CASSLALAGGLGTQYF.

The rearrangement joins TRBV7-2 to TRBJ2-5, with TRBD2 matching 7 bases. V dropped 1 base and J dropped 4; count of bases not matched to a gene: 9. Germline V gene sequence: CDR1 SGHTA, CDR2 FQGNSA. The CDR3 consists of 16 residues. In DNA form, the CDR3 reads TGTGCCAGCAGCTTAGGCCAGCGGGGAACGGCAGAGACCCAGTACTTC. Its translation is CASSLGQRGTAETQYF.

J is TRBJ2-4 and V is TRBV15; a weak D match, TRBD1 (6 bases). This CDR3 comprises 17 residues. Germline V gene lookup returns CDR1 LNHNV and CDR2 YYDKDF (reference sequence). V gave up 0 bases and J gave up 4 bases, with 16 bases separating them. Here the CDR3 reads CATSRDSSGQLKNIQYF. The CDR3 DNA sequence: TGTGCCACCAGCAGAGATTCGTCCGGACAGTTAAAAAACATTCAGTACTTC.

This rearrangement joins TRBV19 to TRBJ1-2; 9 bases align to TRBD1. J was trimmed by 8 bases and V by 4 bases; bases with no gene match: 5. Germline loops: CDR1 LNHDA, CDR2 SQIVND (reference sequence). The length of the CDR3 is 13 residues. The chain's CDR3 is CASSRTGVSGYTF. The CDR3 DNA reads TGTGCCAGTAGTAGGACAGGGGTTTCGGGCTACACCTTC. The whole variable domain, filled in from reference TRBV19 and TRBJ1-2, reads DGGITQSPKYLFRKEGQNVTLSCEQNLNHDAMYWYRQDPGQGLRLIYYSQIVNDFQKGDIAEGYSVSREKKESFPLTVTSAQKNPTAFYLCASSRTGVSGYTFGSGTRLTVV.

The chain carries TRBV20-1 and TRBJ1-2; no firm D call. Deletions cut 3 bases from V and 4 bases from J, with 6 bases between. Germline V gene lookup returns CDR1 DFQATT and CDR2 SNEGSKA (reference sequence). The CDR3 is 11 residues long. CDR3 DNA: TGCAGTGCTAGGCGCTCCTATGGCTACACCTTC. Translating it yields CSARRSYGYTF.

The V call is TRBV15, the J call TRBJ2-5; possible D gene TRBD1, 6 bases. V gave up 0 bases and J gave up 6 bases, with 14 bases separating them. Germline CDR1 reads LNHNV; CDR2 reads YYDKDF (reference sequence). The CDR3 totals 15 residues. For the CDR3, the DNA is TGTGCCACCAGCAGAGATCCTCAGGGGAAACAGACCCAGTACTTC. As protein: CATSRDPQGKQTQYF.